These 25 T cell receptor beta chains originate from one sample sequenced in a study of blood T cell repertoires in COVID-19. Libraries were prepared by immunoSEQ multiplex PCR; TCRdb keeps only in-frame clonotypes and omits some of them. The sample holds 300,000 to 400,000 clones, 83% seen once. Material: peripheral blood. These receptors came from a man aged 25 to 45 with active or convalescent COVID-19.

This rearrangement joins TRBV9 to TRBJ2-1, with D possibly TRBD2 on 5 matching bases. V was cut by 0 bases and J by 0 bases, with 10 bases left in between. There are 16 residues in the CDR3. From germline, CDR1 is SGDLS and CDR2 YYNGEE. CDR3 nucleotides: TGTGCCAGCAGCGTAGTACGGGATAGCTCCTACAATGAGCAGTTCTTC. Translating gives CASSVVRDSSYNEQFF. The whole variable domain, filled in from reference TRBV9 and TRBJ2-1, reads DSGVTQTPKHLITATGQRVTLRCSPRSGDLSVYWYQQSLDQGLQFLIQYYNGEERAKGNILERFSAQQFPDLHSELNLSSLELGDSALYFCASSVVRDSSYNEQFFGPGTRLTVL.

This chain joins TRBV7-2 and TRBJ2-7; D perhaps matches TRBD1 (5 bases). The CDR3 loop spans 13 amino acids. Germline CDR1 and CDR2: SGHTA and FQGNSA. V lost 1 base and J lost 3, with 7 bases in between. The DNA of the CDR3 is TGTGCCAGCAGCTTAGGACAGAACTACGAGCAGTACTTC. The encoded protein is CASSLGQNYEQYF.

Written as DNA, the CDR3 is TGTGCCGTCAGGGGCTACGGCACAGATACGCAGTATTTT. This encodes CAVRGYGTDTQYF. The J gene is TRBJ2-3, the V gene TRBV19; D perhaps matches TRBD1 (6 bases). V lost 11 bases and J 1 base, leaving 13 bases between the germline ends. Germline V gene sequence: CDR1 LNHDA, CDR2 SQIVND (reference sequence). The CDR3 covers 13 residues. Variable domain in full (rest from reference TRBV19 and TRBJ2-3): DGGITQSPKYLFRKEGQNVTLSCEQNLNHDAMYWYRQDPGQGLRLIYYSQIVNDFQKGDIAEGYSVSREKKESFPLTVTSAQKNPTAFYLCAVRGYGTDTQYFGPGTRLTVL.

V gene TRBV6-5 combines with J gene TRBJ1-6, with D perhaps TRBD1 (6 bases). V was clipped by 2 bases and J by 5 bases, with 10 bases between them. The germline V gene encodes CDR1 MNHEY and CDR2 SVGAGI. The CDR3 runs to 15 residues. CDR3 region: CASSYERQDNSPLHF. The CDR3 DNA is TGTGCCAGCAGTTACGAAAGACAGGATAATTCACCCCTCCACTTT.

This clone came up a few times. The chain employs TRBV11-3 and TRBJ1-4; 9 nucleotides agree with TRBD1. Unmatched junction bases numbered 14, after V lost 5 bases and J lost 4 bases. This CDR3 region has 18 residues. Germline V gene lookup returns CDR1 SGHNT and CDR2 YENEEA. This CDR3 is CASSPPLGTGRDNEKLFF. Here the CDR3 DNA reads TGTGCCAGCAGCCCGCCGTTGGGGACAGGGAGAGATAATGAAAAACTGTTTTTT.

V usage is TRBV7-2 and J usage is TRBJ2-2, with TRBD2 matching 15 bases. The CDR3 covers 16 residues. The germline V gene encodes CDR1 SGHTA and CDR2 FQGNSA. V trimming: 11 bases; J trimming: 7 bases; junction bases outside the gene matches: 11. The CDR3 DNA is TGTGCCTGCCACCCCGGACTAGCGGGGGGGTACGGGGAGCTGTTTTTT. Protein product: CACHPGLAGGYGELFF.

The rearrangement uses TRBV5-1 and TRBJ1-1, with D uncertain. Germline loops: CDR1 SGHRS, CDR2 YFSETQ. CDR3 length equals 16 residues. The germline V and J ends were trimmed by 4 bases and 1 base, with 17 bases remaining between them. The CDR3 sequence: CASSPGPRGANTEAFF. CDR3 nucleotides: TGCGCCAGCAGCCCCGGGCCCCGGGGAGCGAACACTGAAGCTTTCTTT.

The rearrangement links TRBV6-5 to TRBJ1-3; D remains ambiguous. CDR1 MNHEY and CDR2 SVGAGI come from the germline V gene. CDR3 length: 15 residues. Trimming pared 6 bases from V and 5 bases from J, leaving 17 bases between. Written as DNA, the CDR3 is TGTGCCAGCAGCCCCGGTGGAGACGGAAGAAACACCATATATTTT. As protein: CASSPGGDGRNTIYF.

A single count supports this clone. V gene TRBV5-1 combines with J gene TRBJ2-2; 9 bases map to TRBD1. J was trimmed by 3 bases and V by 5 bases; bases with no gene match: 14. This CDR3 is built from 18 residues. Per germline, CDR1 SGHRS and CDR2 YFSETQ. CDR3 sequence (DNA): TGCGCCAGCAGTATGCTACTTTTCCGGGACAGGGACACCGGGGAGCTGTTTTTT. Translation: CASSMLLFRDRDTGELFF.

The J gene is TRBJ2-5, the V gene TRBV7-2, with a possible D match to TRBD1 (6 bases). The CDR3 is 15 amino acids. Trimming pared 1 base from V and 5 bases from J, leaving 14 bases between. In germline, CDR1 is SGHTA, CDR2 FQGNSA. The CDR3 reads CASSLVGGQGETQYF. As DNA, the CDR3 is TGTGCCAGCAGCTTAGTTGGGGGCCAAGGGGAGACCCAGTACTTC.

The J gene is TRBJ2-1, the V gene TRBV12-3 or TRBV12-4, with D unresolved. This CDR3 is 13 amino acids long. The V end lost 4 bases, the J end lost 10 bases, and 14 bases lay between the germline ends. This CDR3 reads CASSSVSWAEQFF. DNA of the CDR3: TGTGCCAGCAGTTCAGTATCTTGGGCGGAGCAGTTCTTC.

The rearrangement joins TRBV6-2 or TRBV6-3 to TRBJ1-2; TRBD1 matches at 7 bases. V trimming: 5 bases; J trimming: 4 bases; junction bases outside the gene matches: 4. Looked up from germline, CDR1 is MNHEY and CDR2 is SVGEGT. CDR3 length: 13 residues. The DNA for the CDR3 is TGTGCCAGCAGTCAACAGGGGCTCTATGGCTACACCTTC. It encodes CASSQQGLYGYTF.

The chain combines TRBV27 with TRBJ1-6; D may be TRBD1 (6 bases). The CDR3 loop spans 18 amino acids. V dropped 6 bases and J dropped 4 bases, with 22 bases sitting between them. Germline CDR1 is MNHEY and CDR2 is SMNVEV (reference sequence). The CDR3 DNA is TGTGCCAGCAGCCCCCGGGGGGGCGCAGGAAGATATAATTCACCCCTCCACTTT. Translating gives CASSPRGGAGRYNSPLHF.

The genes are TRBV4-3 and TRBJ2-7; 9 positions agree with TRBD2. This CDR3 comprises 15 residues. The germline CDR1 and CDR2 sequences are LGHNA and YSLEER. V shed 1 base, J shed 5 bases, and the junction held 6 bases outside the gene matches. DNA of the CDR3: TGCGCCAGCAGCCAAGTAGGCGGGGGGGCAAACGAGCAGTACTTC. Its protein product is CASSQVGGGANEQYF.

V is TRBV12-3 or TRBV12-4 and J is TRBJ1-4, with 7 nucleotides matching TRBD1. The CDR3 consists of 12 residues. J gave up 12 bases and V 3 bases, and 4 bases lay outside the gene matches. CDR3 nucleotide sequence: TGTGCCAGCAGTTTCCGACAGGGAGAACTGTTTTTT. This encodes CASSFRQGELFF.

The chain couples TRBV5-5 to TRBJ1-1, with 8 nucleotides matching TRBD1. This CDR3 has 16 residues. Germline CDR1 and CDR2: SGHKS and YYEKEE (reference sequence). The ends lost 4 bases at V and 1 base at J; junction bases unmatched: 9. CDR3 nucleotide sequence: TGTGCCAGCAGCAGGACAGGGTTGTATCAGAACACTGAAGCTTTCTTT. Translation gives CASSRTGLYQNTEAFF.

This clone has only one observation. This sequence joins TRBV30 and TRBJ2-7; D gene uncertain. Between the trimmed V and J ends, which lost 2 bases and 0 bases, there was a span of 11 bases. There are 14 residues in the CDR3. The V gene's germline CDR1 is GTSNPN and CDR2 SVGIG (reference sequence). CDR3 loop: CAWSLGDTSYEQYF. For the CDR3, the DNA is TGTGCCTGGAGTTTAGGCGACACCTCCTACGAGCAGTACTTC. Variable domain in full (rest from reference TRBV30 and TRBJ2-7): SQTIHQWPATLVQPVGSPLSLECTVEGTSNPNLYWYRQAAGRGLQLLFYSVGIGQISSEVPQNLSASRPQDRQFILSSKKLLLSDSGFYLCAWSLGDTSYEQYFGPGTRLTVT.

This clone has only a few counts. CDR3 loop: CASSIPMDRGYYEQYF. CDR3 nucleotides: TGTGCCAGTAGTATACCCATGGACAGGGGATACTACGAGCAGTACTTC. The chain uses TRBV19 and TRBJ2-7, with TRBD1 matching over 9 bases. This CDR3 contains 16 residues. The V and J ends lost 2 bases and 3 bases, in that order; junction bases with no gene match: 8. Germline V CDR1 and CDR2: LNHDA, SQIVND (reference sequence).

This clone was recorded only once. V usage is TRBV11-2 and J usage is TRBJ2-2, with a tentative D call TRBD2 (6 bases). Trimming took 1 base from V and 0 from J, leaving 9 bases between them. Germline CDR1 and CDR2: SGHAT and FQNNGV. CDR3 size: 16 residues. The CDR3 DNA reads TGTGCCAGCAGCTTAGTGGACTATCCGAACACCGGGGAGCTGTTTTTT. Translating it yields CASSLVDYPNTGELFF.

The rearrangement links TRBV3-1 (or the pseudogene TRBV3-2) to TRBJ1-6, with D possibly matching TRBD1 (5 bases). This CDR3 spans 15 amino acids. CDR1 is LGHDT and CDR2 is YNNKEL in the germline V gene (reference sequence). Trimming removed 0 bases at V and 7 bases at J, with 10 bases between. The DNA for the CDR3 is TGTGCCAGCAGCCAAGACCCAGGGATGAATTCACCCCTCCACTTT. Translation: CASSQDPGMNSPLHF.

This clone was recorded once. The chain joins TRBV2 to TRBJ2-7, with TRBD1 matching 11 bases. This CDR3 contains 14 residues. Per germline, CDR1 SNHLY and CDR2 FYNNEI. Unmatched junction bases numbered 9, after V lost 8 bases and J lost 6 bases. The CDR3 DNA is TGTGCCAGCTTAACCGGGACAGGGGGTGTCGAGCAGTACTTC. It specifies CASLTGTGGVEQYF.

This chain connects TRBV6-6 to TRBJ1-2; 7 bases line up with TRBD1. The CDR3 is 13 amino acids. From germline, CDR1 is MNHNY and CDR2 SVGAGI (reference sequence). The J segment lost 7 bases and the V segment lost 0 bases, leaving 2 bases of the junction unmatched. The CDR3 sequence is CASSYSQGSGYTF. The DNA of the CDR3 is TGTGCCAGCAGTTACTCACAGGGGTCTGGCTACACCTTC.

Written as DNA, the CDR3 is TGCGCCAGCGGGCTCGGACAGGGGGCCACTGGCTACACCTTC. It is translated as CASGLGQGATGYTF. J is TRBJ1-2 and V is TRBV4-1; 11 nucleotides agree with TRBD1. The CDR3 has 14 amino acids. With V trimmed by 8 bases and J by 7 bases, 9 bases remained unmatched. Per germline, CDR1 MGHRA and CDR2 YSYEKL.

The chain combines TRBV24-1 with TRBJ2-3, with 9 positions matching TRBD2. The germline gives CDR1 KGHDR, CDR2 SFDVKD. The ends lost 7 bases at V and 0 bases at J; junction bases unmatched: 7. The CDR3 is 16 amino acids. The CDR3 DNA reads TGTGCCACCAGCCGGGGTCTAGCGGGGAGCACAGATACGCAGTATTTT. Amino acids: CATSRGLAGSTDTQYF.

The rearrangement uses TRBV7-9 and TRBJ1-2, with 8 bases matching TRBD1. The CDR3 loop spans 16 amino acids. V lost 5 bases to trimming and J lost 4 bases; unmatched junction nucleotides: 12. Germline CDR1 is SEHNR and CDR2 is FQNEAQ (reference sequence). The CDR3 coding sequence is TGTGCCAGCAGCCTTCCGGGACAGGAAGGTACCTATGGCTACACCTTC. This sequence encodes CASSLPGQEGTYGYTF.